The 32 T cell receptor beta chains below were found in one sample sequenced in a study of vaccination and CD4 T cells after COVID-19. The treatment: roughly ten-day PBMC culture with coronavirus spike peptide pools or control peptides (ViraFEST assay). The antigens of these receptors remain unknown. Sequencing of cultured CD4+ T cell DNA used the Oncomine TCR Beta short-read assay. TCRdb processed the PCR reads anew with MiXCR; each CDR3 protein has one entry. The sample records 10,000 or so distinct CDR3 sequences, about 66% being singletons. What was sequenced was CD4+ T cells from blood, cultured in vitro. All receptors come from a human donor who had recovered from COVID-19.

The rearrangement joins TRBV10-3 to TRBJ1-1; D may be TRBD1 (5 bases). Trimming left V 3 bases short and J 6 bases short, with 14 bases between. CDR3 size: 14 residues. Germline V gives CDR1 ENHRY, CDR2 SYGVKD. CDR3 sequence: CAISEGVLHPEAFF. The CDR3 DNA reads TGTGCCATCAGTGAAGGGGTGCTTCACCCTGAAGCTTTCTTT.

This clonotype was seen only once. This chain joins TRBV6-5 and TRBJ1-2; 10 nucleotides match TRBD1. This CDR3 comprises 15 residues. The germline V gene has CDR1 MNHEY and CDR2 SVGAGI. J gave up 4 bases and V 4 bases, and 6 bases lay outside the gene matches. The CDR3 coding sequence is TGTGCCAGCAGTTTGACAGGGGGCTCGGGCTATGGCTACACCTTC. It translates to CASSLTGGSGYGYTF.

Only a few counts were recorded for this clonotype. J is TRBJ1-2 and V is TRBV6-4; D might be TRBD1 (6 bases). The V gene's germline CDR1 is MRHNA and CDR2 SNTAGT. Trimming took off 5 bases at V and 3 bases at J, with 10 bases between the two ends. The length of the CDR3 is 13 residues. The CDR3 loop reads CASSPDSYYGYTF. The DNA of the CDR3 is TGTGCCAGCAGTCCGGACAGCTACTATGGCTACACCTTC.

The chain combines TRBV6-1 with TRBJ1-6, with 9 bases matching TRBD1. The germline V gene has CDR1 MNHNS and CDR2 SASEGT. This CDR3 region has 13 residues. The J segment lost 10 bases and the V segment lost 8 bases, leaving 6 bases of the junction unmatched. The CDR3 protein is CASVGQGKSPLHF. Written as DNA, the CDR3 is TGTGCCAGCGTGGGACAGGGAAAATCACCCCTCCACTTT.

The chain has TRBV2 and TRBJ1-2; 12 positions agree with TRBD1. Looked up from germline, CDR1 is SNHLY and CDR2 is FYNNEI. V lost 6 bases, J lost 6 bases, and 8 bases stayed unmatched. This CDR3 contains 15 residues. The CDR3 is CASRDRDRGQNGYTF. The CDR3 coding sequence is TGTGCCAGCAGGGACCGGGACAGGGGGCAGAATGGCTACACCTTC. The full variable domain, in which reference TRBV2 and TRBJ1-2 provide the parts outside the CDR3, is EPEVTQTPSHQVTQMGQEVILRCVPISNHLYFYWYRQILGQKVEFLVSFYNNEISEKSEIFDDQFSVERPDGSNFTLKIRSTKLEDSAMYFCASRDRDRGQNGYTFGSGTRLTVV.

This clonotype appeared a single time. Mismatch with germline at one junction end may stem from a read error. The rearrangement uses TRBV29-1 and TRBJ2-2; D may be TRBD1 (6 bases). The CDR3 is 12 residues long. Germline CDR1 reads SQVTM; CDR2 reads ANQGSEA. For the CDR3, the DNA is TGCGGCGTTATCAGGGGTACCGGGGAGCTGTTTTTT. This sequence encodes CGVIRGTGELFF.

V is TRBV7-9 and J is TRBJ1-2; TRBD1 matches at 8 bases. Germline V gene data show CDR1 as SEHNR and CDR2 as FQNEAQ (reference sequence). This CDR3 has 17 amino acids. The junction had 10 bases not matched to a gene; V was cut back by 3 bases and J by 1 base. CDR3 region: CASSFYGAGGNNYGYTF. The DNA for the CDR3 is TGTGCCAGCAGCTTTTACGGGGCAGGGGGCAATAACTATGGCTACACCTTC.

The genes are TRBV30 and TRBJ1-2, with D possibly matching TRBD1 (6 bases). With 3 bases removed from V and 5 bases from J, the gap between germline ends came to 13 bases. The length of the CDR3 is 13 residues. Germline CDR1 and CDR2: GTSNPN and SVGIG (reference sequence). The CDR3 sequence is CAWRRQVGYGYTF. CDR3 nucleotides: TGTGCCTGGAGAAGACAGGTCGGGTATGGCTACACCTTC.

V and J are TRBV6-5 and TRBJ2-1; either TRBD1 or TRBD2 may supply D (6 bases each). The CDR3 is made up of 16 amino acids. The germline CDR1 and CDR2 sequences are MNHEY and SVGAGI. The V end lost 0 bases, the J end lost 8 bases, and 17 bases lay between the germline ends. CDR3 loop: CASSYSGGRPGDEQFF. The CDR3 DNA reads TGTGCCAGCAGTTACTCGGGGGGTCGTCCAGGGGATGAGCAGTTCTTC.

The rearrangement uses TRBV21-1 and TRBJ1-1; the DNA was not used to check the table's D call, TRBD1. TRBV21-1 is marked as a pseudogene. The CDR3 length is 16 residues. The CDR3 reads CASSKGGSGKNTEAFF. CDR3 in DNA: TGTGCCAGCAGCAAAGGGGGGAGTGGGAAGAACACTGAAGCTTTCTTT.

As concerns this clonotype: At one boundary the junction diverges from the germline segment, which might be a read error. The chain carries TRBV27 and TRBJ2-3; 9 positions match TRBD2. CDR1 is MNHEY, CDR2 SMNVEV, per germline (reference sequence). CDR3 length: 18 residues. The CDR3 here is CASSFVAGGGVSTNTQYF. The CDR3 DNA follows: TGTGCCAGCAGTTTCGTTGCGGGGGGGGGGGTTTCCACAAATACGCAGTATTTT.

The rearrangement uses TRBV27 and TRBJ1-2; D uncertain. CDR1 and CDR2 from the germline V gene are MNHEY and SMNVEV (reference sequence). V lost 6 bases and J 0 bases, leaving 8 bases between the germline ends. The CDR3 consists of 13 residues. CDR3 DNA sequence: TGTGCCAGCAGGAGGGAAGCTAACTATGGCTACACCTTC. Translation: CASRREANYGYTF.

The chain recombines TRBV24-1 with TRBJ2-5, with 8 bases fitting TRBD1. The germline CDR1 and CDR2 sequences are KGHDR and SFDVKD. The CDR3 sequence is 15 residues long. With 4 bases clipped from V and 5 bases from J, the junction kept 8 bases outside the gene matches. The DNA for the CDR3 is TGTGCCACCAGTGAAGGACAGGGAAGGATGGAGACCCAGTACTTC. It translates to CATSEGQGRMETQYF.

The rearrangement uses TRBV12-3 or TRBV12-4 and TRBJ1-3; D unclear. The V gene lost 6 bases and the J gene lost 7 bases, with 10 bases spanning the gap. CDR3 length: 12 residues. The CDR3 sequence is CASSPTRNTIYF. CDR3 coding DNA: TGTGCCAGCAGCCCCACTAGGAACACCATATATTTT.

This clonotype is a singleton in its sample. The chain has TRBV7-9 and TRBJ2-3, with D hard to call. Germline values: CDR1 SEHNR, CDR2 FQNEAQ (reference sequence). Trimming pared 1 base from V and 5 bases from J, leaving 10 bases between. There are 14 residues in the CDR3. The CDR3 protein is CASSLEATLDTQYF. Written as DNA, the CDR3 is TGTGCCAGCAGCTTAGAGGCGACCCTAGATACGCAGTATTTT.

This chain links TRBV2 with TRBJ1-1; no firm D call. Looked up from germline, CDR1 is SNHLY and CDR2 is FYNNEI. The V gene lost 6 bases and the J gene lost 3 bases, with 11 bases spanning the gap. This CDR3 has 13 residues. The CDR3 DNA is TGTGCCAGCAGCGCCGAGAGGGACACTGAAGCTTTCTTT. This gives the protein CASSAERDTEAFF.

The rearrangement joins TRBV7-2 to TRBJ1-6; tentative D call: TRBD1 (6 bases). Trimming removed 3 bases at V and 6 bases at J, with 12 bases between. Germline CDR1 is SGHTA and CDR2 is FQGNSA. The CDR3 loop spans 15 amino acids. Here the CDR3 reads CASSFSGGPNSPLHF. The CDR3 DNA is TGTGCCAGCAGCTTTTCGGGGGGCCCTAATTCACCCCTCCACTTT.

V gene TRBV20-1 combines with J gene TRBJ1-2, with unresolved D. The V and J ends lost 0 bases and 8 bases respectively, with 7 bases between them. CDR3 size: 11 residues. Germline V CDR1 and CDR2: DFQATT, SNEGSKA (reference sequence). The CDR3: CSAREGRGYTF. CDR3 sequence (DNA): TGCAGTGCTAGAGAGGGAAGAGGCTACACCTTC.

This clonotype was seen only a few times. V usage is TRBV25-1 and J usage is TRBJ1-2, with D unresolved. CDR1 is MGHDK, CDR2 SYGVNS, per germline. V shed 1 base and J shed 4 bases, with 16 bases lying between them. The CDR3 is 16 amino acids. DNA of the CDR3: TGTGCCAGCAGTGAATCGGAGGGAGCCAGATTCTATGGCTACACCTTC. Translating gives CASSESEGARFYGYTF.

This chain connects TRBV25-1 to TRBJ2-1; possibly TRBD1 or TRBD2 for D (6 bases each). The CDR3 extends over 12 amino acids. The V and J ends lost 5 bases and 10 bases respectively, with 12 bases between them. Per the germline V gene, CDR1 is MGHDK and CDR2 is SYGVNS. The CDR3 here is CASSWGAVEQFF. The CDR3 region has the DNA TGTGCCAGCAGTTGGGGGGCGGTGGAGCAGTTCTTC.

This CDR3 is CASSFDSSFGIGTQYF. CDR3 nucleotide sequence: TGTGCCAGCAGCTTTGACTCCTCCTTTGGCATAGGTACGCAGTATTTT. V is TRBV7-2 and J is TRBJ2-3; D remains ambiguous. Germline CDR1 reads SGHTA; CDR2 reads FQGNSA. The ends were cut back, 3 bases at V and 8 bases at J, with 21 bases in the middle. The CDR3 extends over 16 amino acids.

This clonotype came up a few times. The chain joins TRBV7-3 to TRBJ2-3; TRBD2 aligns across 7 bases. This CDR3 has 14 residues. J lost 2 bases, V lost 5 bases, and 4 bases had no gene match. Germline V gives CDR1 SGHTA, CDR2 FQGTGA. The CDR3 coding sequence is TGTGCCAGCAGCCACGGACTAGACACAGATACGCAGTATTTT. It is translated as CASSHGLDTDTQYF.

This clonotype has only one observation. The chain joins TRBV6-2 or TRBV6-3 to TRBJ1-6, with D uncertain. The V end was cut by 5 bases, the J end by 13 bases, with 12 bases between. Germline CDR1 and CDR2: MNHEY and SVGEGT. The CDR3 sequence is 12 residues long. The CDR3, as DNA: TGTGCCAGCAGTCGTGACAAACTTCCCCTCCACTTT. It specifies CASSRDKLPLHF.

The chain employs TRBV5-4 and TRBJ2-7, with D maybe TRBD1 (7 bases). The germline CDR1 and CDR2 sequences are SGHNT and YYREEE (reference sequence). The CDR3 loop spans 15 amino acids. V was pared by 0 bases and J by 4 bases, with 14 bases between. The CDR3: CASSLGTGDSYEQYF. Here the CDR3 DNA reads TGTGCCAGCAGCTTGGGTACAGGGGACTCTTACGAGCAGTACTTC.

This clonotype was seen more than once but under ten times. The chain employs TRBV10-3 and TRBJ1-1; D gene ambiguous. CDR3 size: 12 residues. CDR1 ENHRY and CDR2 SYGVKD come from the germline V gene. The V end lost 10 bases, the J end lost 9 bases, and 18 bases lay between the germline ends. The CDR3 region is CASTGQEGKAFF. CDR3 nucleotide sequence: TGTGCCAGCACCGGGCAGGAAGGGAAAGCTTTCTTT.

This clonotype has more than one count but fewer than ten. The chain is built from TRBV20-1 and TRBJ1-1; 10 bases line up with TRBD1. From germline, CDR1 is DFQATT and CDR2 SNEGSKA (reference sequence). CDR3 size: 13 residues. The trim removed 6 bases at V and 5 bases at J, leaving 6 bases unmatched. CDR3: CSARQGAKTEAFF. CDR3 sequence (DNA): TGCAGTGCCAGACAGGGGGCGAAAACTGAAGCTTTCTTT.

The chain carries TRBV19 and TRBJ1-5; 9 bases fit TRBD1. The CDR3 length is 13 residues. Germline V gene lookup returns CDR1 LNHDA and CDR2 SQIVND (reference sequence). Trimming at V came to 5 bases and at J to 7 bases, leaving 3 bases not matched to a gene. The CDR3 DNA reads TGTGCCAGTAGTCACAGGGGGCTCCAGCCCCAGCATTTT. Protein product: CASSHRGLQPQHF.

The genes are TRBV27 and TRBJ1-2; maybe TRBD1 (6 bases). The CDR3 contains 15 residues. Germline lookup yields CDR1 MNHEY and CDR2 SMNVEV (reference sequence). V was shortened by 6 bases and J by 4 bases, with 18 bases between the two germline ends. CDR3 sequence: CASRGAGGATYGYTF. The CDR3, as DNA: TGTGCCAGCAGGGGGGCGGGGGGCGCAACCTATGGCTACACCTTC.

The chain employs TRBV10-3 and TRBJ2-4; 13 nucleotides match TRBD2. CDR1 is ENHRY, CDR2 SYGVKD, per germline. V was pared by 6 bases and J by 6 bases, with 5 bases of the junction left unmatched. The CDR3 runs to 15 residues. The CDR3 DNA reads TGTGCCATCAGCGGGACTAGCGGGGACGGAAACATTCAGTACTTC. Amino acid sequence: CAISGTSGDGNIQYF.

This chain links TRBV7-8 with TRBJ2-7; the match to TRBD2 covers 11 bases. The CDR3 runs to 18 residues. Losses at the gene ends were 1 base for V and 6 bases for J; bases not matched to a gene: 14. The germline V gene encodes CDR1 SGHVS and CDR2 FQNEAQ. The CDR3 sequence is CASSLGPSLSGGAAEQYF. The CDR3 coding sequence is TGTGCCAGCAGCTTAGGCCCCTCCCTTAGCGGGGGGGCGGCCGAGCAGTACTTC. Combining the CDR3 with reference TRBV7-8 and TRBJ2-7 gives the whole variable domain GAGVSQSPRYKVAKRGQDVALRCDPISGHVSLFWYQQALGQGPEFLTYFQNEAQLDKSGLPSDRFFAERPEGSVSTLKIQRTQQEDSAVYLCASSLGPSLSGGAAEQYFGPGTRLTVT.

This clonotype was seen a single time. V is TRBV7-2 and J is TRBJ2-3; TRBD2 might be the D (5 bases). CDR1 and CDR2 (germline): SGHTA, FQGNSA. V gave up 4 bases and J gave up 5 bases, with 10 bases separating them. This CDR3 region has 13 residues. The CDR3, as DNA: TGTGCCAGCAGCTCGGACTTTGGAGATACGCAGTATTTT. Translated, it gives CASSSDFGDTQYF.

The CDR3 nucleotides are TGTGCCAGTAGCCGACAGGGAGGGACAGATACGCAGTATTTT. This translates into CASSRQGGTDTQYF. The chain joins TRBV19 to TRBJ2-3; tentatively, D is TRBD1 or TRBD2 (7 bases each). This CDR3 comprises 14 residues. Germline CDR1 and CDR2: LNHDA and SQIVND (reference sequence). V was clipped by 6 bases and J by 3 bases, with 13 bases between them.